The source of this TCR beta chain is a study of T-cell reconstitution after alpha-beta-depleted transplantation in children. Study-level findings and limits: Approximately two months post-transplant, alpha-beta T cells reportedly originated from several hundred expanded graft clones. A year had passed since transplant, and T-cell counts and diversity by then came mostly from newly produced T cells. Surviving recipient T cells and thymic progenitors accounted for the high day-60 TCRbeta diversity observed in some patients.

Unique molecular identifiers were used in preparing the TCRbeta library. Each CDR3 protein is one row after TCRdb ran MiXCR on the PCR reads. The sample lists approximately 500,000 distinct CDR3 sequences; 25% to 30% were seen once. CDR3 length: 13 amino acids. V shed 7 bases and J 0 bases; nucleotides not matched to a gene: 3. The germline V gene encodes CDR1 SQVTM and CDR2 ANQGSEA. The table lists this clonotype with a few counts. Its cognate antigen is unknown. The chain employs TRBV29-1 and TRBJ1-1; 9 bases fit TRBD1. This specimen was PBMCs, taken before TCRalphabeta/CD19-depleted stem cell transplant. The clonotype originates from a boy younger than two with Wiskott-Aldrich syndrome, due to receive a stem cell transplant. The CDR3 loop reads CSGGDRVNTEAFF. The CDR3 region has the DNA TGCAGCGGTGGGGACAGGGTGAACACTGAAGCTTTCTTT.